This T cell receptor beta chain originates from a study of T cell responses to AZD1222 COVID-19 vaccine. Generated by immunoSEQ multiplex PCR, the TCRdb table keeps only in-frame clones and is missing some. The data show 90,000 to 130,000 clones, about 85% seen once. V was pared by 0 bases and J by 8 bases, with 14 bases between. The germline V gene has CDR1 SGHNT and CDR2 YYREEE (reference sequence). The CDR3 length is 14 residues. The sequence came from an adult in good health. The material was peripheral blood, obtained on day 0 of AZD1222 vaccination. This chain connects TRBV5-4 to TRBJ1-2; possibly TRBD1 for D (5 bases). The CDR3 is CASSLGGRSGGYTF. In DNA form, the CDR3 reads TGTGCCAGCAGCTTGGGGGGCAGGTCAGGCGGCTACACCTTC.